The rows below give T cell receptor beta chains drawn from one sample of a study of molecular identifiers for immune sequencing clone quantification. TCRdb itself ran the PCR reads through MiXCR, one entry per CDR3 protein. The data hold about half a million distinct CDR3 sequences, with over 20% observed a single time. The sample consisted of naive CD8+ T cells from blood, with Jurkat cell RNA spiked in. The receptors were gathered from a human donor in good health. Some libraries in this study had Jurkat cell RNA spiked in. CDR3s leave out the opening cysteine and the closing phenylalanine or tryptophan. Only part of the rows carry a size: once, few, many, or a class if the clone is expanded.

>TRBJ2-1|TRBV6-5|.
ASRVAGATNEQF
>TRBJ2-6|TRBV4-3|many
ASSQVDRGPENSGANVLT
>TRBJ2-1|TRBV19|.
ASSIDGGGYEQF
>TRBJ1-5|TRBV28|.
ASSGGGFNQPQH
>TRBJ1-5|TRBV27|.
ASSLRGNGNQPQH
>TRBJ2-3|TRBV7-9|many
ASSPPGLAPSTDTQY
>TRBJ1-4|TRBV20-1|few
SARDFVEEQHLEKLF
>TRBJ2-7|TRBV29-1|.
SVETGGDTYEQY
>TRBJ1-1|TRBV27|.
AGSYITGTETEAF
>TRBJ1-5|TRBV5-6|.
ASCLFISNQPQH
>TRBJ2-4|TRBV4-3|many
ASSQNVWDIVGLAKNIQY
>TRBJ2-5|TRBV9|many
ASGGRETQY
>TRBJ2-5|TRBV14|few
ASSPRVGETQY
>TRBJ2-3|TRBV7-2|many
ASSPKRGDTQY